One T cell receptor beta chain is described in this entry. Its antigen is unknown. The data are from a study of T cell repertoires in cytomegalovirus infection. Study in general: Public signatures in TCR beta pointed to CMV infection and matching HLA type.

TCRdb re-called the reads through MiXCR, storing one row per CDR3 protein. The sample lists 630,000 or so distinct CDR3 sequences, 24% seen once, with approximately 8% in the top ten. The V and J ends lost 0 bases and 0 bases respectively, with 8 bases between them. Per the germline V gene, CDR1 is MNHEY and CDR2 is SVGEGT. The CDR3 loop spans 16 amino acids. Study-level results: The response measured ex vivo was dominated by TCR beta clonotypes (HLA-C-restricted and CMV-specific). Summed frequency of public TCR beta families distinguished CMV carriers with the relevant HLA.

The chain is built from TRBV6-2 or TRBV6-3 and TRBJ2-2; D possibly corresponds to TRBD2 (6 bases). The sample consisted of CD8+ T cells from PBMCs. This sequence was found in a human donor in good health (CMV status not recorded). Some clones in this sample may be carry-over from other donors' samples. In nucleotides, the CDR3 is TGTGCCAGCAGTTACTCGGGGGGAACGAACACCGGGGAGCTGTTTTTT. Translation: CASSYSGGTNTGELFF.